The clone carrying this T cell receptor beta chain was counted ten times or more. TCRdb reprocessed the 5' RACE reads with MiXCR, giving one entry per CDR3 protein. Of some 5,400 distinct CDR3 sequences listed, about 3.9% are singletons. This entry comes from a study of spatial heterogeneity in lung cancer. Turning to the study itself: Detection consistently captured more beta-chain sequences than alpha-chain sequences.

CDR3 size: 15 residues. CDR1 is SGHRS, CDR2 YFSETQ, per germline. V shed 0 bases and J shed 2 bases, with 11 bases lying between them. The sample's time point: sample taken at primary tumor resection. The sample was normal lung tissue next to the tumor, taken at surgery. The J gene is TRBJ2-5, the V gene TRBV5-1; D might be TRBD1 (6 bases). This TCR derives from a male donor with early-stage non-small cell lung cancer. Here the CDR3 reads CASSLEGDGQETQYF. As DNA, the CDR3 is TGCGCCAGCAGCTTGGAGGGGGACGGTCAAGAGACCCAGTACTTC.